The clone carrying this T cell receptor beta chain turned up a few times. The antigen remains unidentified. This entry comes from a study of beta chain features in type 1 diabetes. Findings and caveats of the study: Over-representation of high TCR-expressing cells was a possible consequence of cDNA sequencing. These data did not resolve whether HLA type affects TCRB rearrangement. Type 1 diabetes patients had moderately but significantly shorter TCRB CDR3s in all four CD4+ subsets.

Investigators reverse transcribed all isolated RNA, so they sequenced expressed TCRB transcripts. Approximately 3.6 million reads per sample were averaged for naive, central memory and regulatory samples. Clones were sequenced by immunoSEQ multiplex PCR, and TCRdb holds only the in-frame ones, with some missing. This sample has about 68,000 clones, with around 49% found just once. The source of this sequence is a man under 40 with type 1 diabetes. Input material: central memory CD4+ T cells from blood.

CDR3 sequence reads: CASSSDRGGTEAFF. The CDR3, as DNA: TGCGCCAGCAGCTCCGACAGGGGAGGGACTGAAGCTTTCTTT. The chain is built from TRBV5-1 and TRBJ1-1, with 8 positions matching TRBD1. Germline-derived CDR1 and CDR2 are SGHRS and YFSETQ. V gave up 3 bases and J gave up 5 bases; unmatched junction bases: 6. The CDR3 has 14 amino acids.